This is a list of T cell receptor beta chains from one sample in a study of Ad26.COV2.S vaccination and SARS-CoV-2 variants. Repertoires were generated with immunoSEQ multiplex PCR, while TCRdb's copy carries only in-frame clones and drops some. This sample has around 500,000 clones, with roughly nine tenths found just once. This specimen was peripheral blood, taken in a trial of Ad26.COV2.S vaccine versus placebo. These receptors were obtained from a person between 18 and 65 years old who received the Ad26.COV2.S COVID-19 vaccine or a placebo. The CDR3 runs from the conserved cysteine through the conserved F or W. A D gene is named only where the DNA matches it firmly. Clone sizes are given selectively: once, few, many, or a class where the clone is expanded.

D gene: .; clone size: .; V gene: TRBV28; J gene: TRBJ2-5; CDR3 protein: CASSLLSGLVIQETQYF; CDR3 DNA: TGTGCCAGCAGCCTACTGAGCGGGTTGGTAATCCAAGAGACCCAGTACTTC
D gene: .; clone size: .; V gene: TRBV19; J gene: TRBJ1-1; CDR3 protein: CASRRGGNTEAFF; CDR3 DNA: TGTGCCAGTAGACGAGGAGGGAACACTGAAGCTTTCTTT
D gene: .; clone size: .; V gene: TRBV27; J gene: TRBJ1-1; CDR3 protein: CASSSGGWTEAFF; CDR3 DNA: TGTGCCAGCAGTTCTGGGGGTTGGACTGAAGCTTTCTTT
D gene: TRBD2; clone size: few; V gene: TRBV7-9; J gene: TRBJ2-7; CDR3 protein: CASSSGRGVFYEQYF; CDR3 DNA: TGTGCCAGCAGCTCAGGCCGGGGGGTTTTCTACGAGCAGTACTTC
D gene: .; clone size: .; V gene: TRBV23-1; J gene: TRBJ2-1; CDR3 protein: CASSQYLGTSSYNEQFF; CDR3 DNA: TGCGCCAGCAGTCAATATCTGGGCACGAGCTCCTACAATGAGCAGTTCTTC
D gene: .; clone size: .; V gene: TRBV7-2; J gene: TRBJ2-1; CDR3 protein: CASSPSHEQFF; CDR3 DNA: TGTGCCAGCAGCCCGTCGCATGAGCAGTTCTTC
D gene: .; clone size: .; V gene: TRBV19; J gene: TRBJ1-2; CDR3 protein: CASRYRHTNYGYTF; CDR3 DNA: TGTGCCAGTAGATACAGGCACACTAACTATGGCTACACCTTC
D gene: .; clone size: .; V gene: TRBV24-1; J gene: TRBJ2-2; CDR3 protein: CATSTSAANTGELFF; CDR3 DNA: TGTGCCACCAGTACGTCAGCCGCGAACACCGGGGAGCTGTTTTTT
D gene: TRBD2; clone size: .; V gene: TRBV9; J gene: TRBJ2-7; CDR3 protein: CASSVSSGNSYEQYF; CDR3 DNA: TGTGCCAGCAGCGTAAGTAGCGGGAATTCTTACGAGCAGTACTTC
D gene: .; clone size: .; V gene: TRBV6-5; J gene: TRBJ1-2; CDR3 protein: CASSTSGRAYGYTF; CDR3 DNA: TGTGCCAGCAGTACATCGGGACGGGCATATGGCTACACCTTC
D gene: TRBD1; clone size: .; V gene: TRBV7-9; J gene: TRBJ2-7; CDR3 protein: CASSSGQGVDEQYF; CDR3 DNA: TGTGCCAGCAGCTCGGGACAGGGAGTAGACGAGCAGTACTTC
D gene: .; clone size: .; V gene: TRBV6-5; J gene: TRBJ1-2; CDR3 protein: CASRQGSANYGYTF; CDR3 DNA: TGTGCCAGCAGGCAGGGGTCGGCTAACTATGGCTACACCTTC
D gene: TRBD1; clone size: .; V gene: TRBV2; J gene: TRBJ1-6; CDR3 protein: CASGGFTGVASPLHF; CDR3 DNA: TGTGCCAGCGGGGGGTTCACAGGGGTTGCTTCACCCCTCCACTTT
D gene: .; clone size: .; V gene: TRBV7-2; J gene: TRBJ1-1; CDR3 protein: CASSPRQATNTEAFF; CDR3 DNA: TGTGCCAGCAGCCCCAGACAGGCGACGAACACTGAAGCTTTCTTT
D gene: .; clone size: .; V gene: TRBV5-1; J gene: TRBJ2-7; CDR3 protein: CASSPDYEQYF; CDR3 DNA: TGCGCCAGCAGCCCGGACTACGAGCAGTACTTC
D gene: .; clone size: .; V gene: TRBV13; J gene: TRBJ1-1; CDR3 protein: CASSLLGTRDEAFF; CDR3 DNA: TGTGCCAGCAGCTTATTGGGGACAAGGGATGAAGCTTTCTTT
D gene: TRBD2; clone size: .; V gene: TRBV5-1; J gene: TRBJ2-1; CDR3 protein: CASTGTSFSYEQFF; CDR3 DNA: TGCGCCAGCACCGGGACTAGCTTCAGCTATGAGCAGTTCTTC
D gene: .; clone size: .; V gene: TRBV6-5; J gene: TRBJ1-6; CDR3 protein: CASSYSIDMGSPLHF; CDR3 DNA: TGTGCCAGCAGTTACTCGATAGACATGGGGTCACCCCTCCACTTT
D gene: .; clone size: .; V gene: TRBV10-3; J gene: TRBJ2-5; CDR3 protein: CAISVGGGGETQYF; CDR3 DNA: TGTGCCATCAGTGTGGGGGGAGGGGGAGAGACCCAGTACTTC
D gene: .; clone size: .; V gene: TRBV18; J gene: TRBJ2-1; CDR3 protein: CASRALDSPSNEQFF; CDR3 DNA: TGTGCCAGTCGTGCCCTAGACTCACCCTCCAATGAGCAGTTCTTC
D gene: .; clone size: .; V gene: TRBV11-2; J gene: TRBJ1-6; CDR3 protein: CASSPFRGFRYNSPLHF; CDR3 DNA: TGTGCCAGCAGCCCGTTTAGGGGGTTCCGTTATAATTCACCCCTCCACTTT
D gene: .; clone size: .; V gene: TRBV9; J gene: TRBJ1-1; CDR3 protein: CASSPVVNTEAFF; CDR3 DNA: TGTGCCAGCAGCCCAGTCGTAAACACTGAAGCTTTCTTT
D gene: .; clone size: .; V gene: TRBV5-5; J gene: TRBJ2-3; CDR3 protein: CASSLGGTHTDTQYF; CDR3 DNA: TGTGCCAGCAGCTTGGGGGGGACACATACAGATACGCAGTATTTT
D gene: TRBD2; clone size: .; V gene: TRBV3-1/TRBV3-2; J gene: TRBJ2-3; CDR3 protein: CASSQDELAGRNTQYF; CDR3 DNA: TGTGCCAGCAGCCAAGATGAACTAGCGGGGAGGAATACGCAGTATTTT
D gene: .; clone size: few; V gene: TRBV7-2; J gene: TRBJ1-2; CDR3 protein: CASSLSNYGYTF; CDR3 DNA: TGTGCCAGCAGCTTGTCTAACTATGGCTACACCTTC
D gene: TRBD1; clone size: .; V gene: TRBV4-3; J gene: TRBJ1-2; CDR3 protein: CASSPTGDSSGYTF; CDR3 DNA: TGCGCCAGCAGCCCGACAGGGGATTCATCTGGCTACACCTTC
D gene: .; clone size: once; V gene: TRBV5-1; J gene: TRBJ2-2; CDR3 protein: CASSSSRQANTGELFF; CDR3 DNA: TGCGCCAGCAGCTCGAGCCGACAGGCGAACACCGGGGAGCTGTTTTTT
D gene: .; clone size: .; V gene: TRBV4-2; J gene: TRBJ2-2; CDR3 protein: CASSPRDKGFAGELFF; CDR3 DNA: TGTGCCAGCAGCCCGCGGGACAAGGGATTCGCCGGGGAGCTGTTTTTT
D gene: TRBD1; clone size: .; V gene: TRBV6-5; J gene: TRBJ1-1; CDR3 protein: CASPMTGDTEAFF; CDR3 DNA: TGTGCCAGCCCTATGACAGGGGACACTGAAGCTTTCTTT
D gene: .; clone size: .; V gene: TRBV2; J gene: TRBJ2-7; CDR3 protein: CASSVSVYEQYF; CDR3 DNA: TGTGCCAGCAGCGTTAGCGTCTACGAGCAGTACTTC
D gene: .; clone size: .; V gene: TRBV7-3; J gene: TRBJ2-5; CDR3 protein: CASSLTGSQETQYF; CDR3 DNA: TGTGCCAGCAGCTTGACGGGGTCTCAAGAGACCCAGTACTTC
D gene: .; clone size: .; V gene: TRBV5-8; J gene: TRBJ1-1; CDR3 protein: CASSSAVLSDMNTEAFF; CDR3 DNA: TGTGCCAGCAGCTCGGCGGTCCTCAGTGATATGAACACTGAAGCTTTCTTT
D gene: .; clone size: .; V gene: TRBV20-1; J gene: TRBJ2-1; CDR3 protein: CSAAQGNEQFF; CDR3 DNA: TGCAGTGCCGCCCAGGGCAATGAGCAGTTCTTC
D gene: .; clone size: .; V gene: TRBV27; J gene: TRBJ1-2; CDR3 protein: CASSSKDYGYTF; CDR3 DNA: TGTGCCAGCAGCTCTAAGGACTATGGCTACACCTTC
D gene: .; clone size: .; V gene: TRBV11-2; J gene: TRBJ2-7; CDR3 protein: CASSLVVQYF; CDR3 DNA: TGTGCCAGCAGCTTAGTAGTGCAGTACTTC
D gene: TRBD2; clone size: once; V gene: TRBV5-1; J gene: TRBJ2-1; CDR3 protein: CASSVSGRGNNEQFF; CDR3 DNA: TGCGCCAGCAGCGTTAGCGGGAGAGGAAACAATGAGCAGTTCTTC
D gene: TRBD2; clone size: once; V gene: TRBV29-1; J gene: TRBJ2-2; CDR3 protein: CSVGGLAGPTNTGELFF; CDR3 DNA: TGCAGCGTGGGCGGACTAGCGGGACCAACGAACACCGGGGAGCTGTTTTTT
D gene: TRBD1; clone size: .; V gene: TRBV12-3/TRBV12-4; J gene: TRBJ1-2; CDR3 protein: CASSFQGAGGYTF; CDR3 DNA: TGTGCCAGCAGTTTCCAGGGGGCGGGTGGCTACACCTTC
D gene: .; clone size: .; V gene: TRBV2; J gene: TRBJ2-7; CDR3 protein: CASSTVTFYEQYF; CDR3 DNA: TGTGCCAGCTCTACCGTGACCTTCTACGAGCAGTACTTC
D gene: TRBD1; clone size: .; V gene: TRBV27; J gene: TRBJ1-1; CDR3 protein: CASSLSRGGGSEAFF; CDR3 DNA: TGTGCCAGCAGTTTATCCCGGGGAGGGGGCAGTGAAGCTTTCTTT
D gene: TRBD1; clone size: .; V gene: TRBV29-1; J gene: TRBJ2-1; CDR3 protein: CSVTGTGQFF; CDR3 DNA: TGCAGCGTTACCGGGACAGGGCAGTTCTTC
D gene: TRBD1; clone size: .; V gene: TRBV4-2; J gene: TRBJ1-5; CDR3 protein: CASSQNLDRVGGQPQHF; CDR3 DNA: TGTGCCAGCAGCCAAAATCTCGACAGGGTGGGGGGCCAGCCCCAGCATTTT
D gene: .; clone size: .; V gene: TRBV3-1/TRBV3-2; J gene: TRBJ1-2; CDR3 protein: CASSQVSGTPKEYTF; CDR3 DNA: TGTGCCAGCAGCCAAGTCTCCGGGACACCCAAAGAGTACACCTTC
D gene: TRBD1; clone size: .; V gene: TRBV27; J gene: TRBJ2-7; CDR3 protein: CASSLTTGASYEQYF; CDR3 DNA: TGTGCCAGCAGTCTAACGACAGGGGCCAGCTACGAGCAGTACTTC
D gene: TRBD1; clone size: .; V gene: TRBV6-5; J gene: TRBJ1-5; CDR3 protein: CASRPDRGEKPQHF; CDR3 DNA: TGTGCCAGCAGACCGGACAGGGGGGAAAAGCCCCAGCATTTT
D gene: .; clone size: .; V gene: TRBV25-1; J gene: TRBJ1-1; CDR3 protein: CASSEIWGGHGEAFF; CDR3 DNA: TGTGCCAGCAGTGAAATTTGGGGGGGTCATGGTGAAGCTTTCTTT
D gene: .; clone size: .; V gene: TRBV6-2/TRBV6-3; J gene: TRBJ2-5; CDR3 protein: CASSKLEAVETQYF; CDR3 DNA: TGTGCCAGCAGTAAATTGGAAGCGGTGGAGACCCAGTACTTC
D gene: .; clone size: .; V gene: TRBV2; J gene: TRBJ1-4; CDR3 protein: CASEQAQGEKLFF; CDR3 DNA: TGTGCCAGCGAACAGGCTCAAGGTGAAAAACTGTTTTTT
D gene: .; clone size: .; V gene: TRBV7-9; J gene: TRBJ1-5; CDR3 protein: CASSLEGRNQPQHF; CDR3 DNA: TGTGCCAGCAGCTTAGAGGGACGCAATCAGCCCCAGCATTTT
D gene: .; clone size: .; V gene: TRBV27; J gene: TRBJ2-6; CDR3 protein: CATQKQFSSGANVLTF; CDR3 DNA: TGTGCCACCCAAAAGCAGTTTAGCTCTGGGGCCAACGTCCTGACTTTC
D gene: .; clone size: .; V gene: TRBV10-3; J gene: TRBJ2-2; CDR3 protein: CAISELGGHNTGELFF; CDR3 DNA: TGTGCCATCAGTGAGCTTGGGGGCCACAACACCGGGGAGCTGTTTTTT
D gene: .; clone size: .; V gene: TRBV11-2; J gene: TRBJ2-7; CDR3 protein: CASSSDLSYEQYF; CDR3 DNA: TGTGCCAGCAGCTCGGACCTTTCATACGAGCAGTACTTC
D gene: TRBD2; clone size: .; V gene: TRBV9; J gene: TRBJ2-3; CDR3 protein: CASSVAASGGAVSPDTQYF; CDR3 DNA: TGTGCCAGCAGCGTAGCTGCTAGCGGGGGGGCCGTTTCCCCAGATACGCAGTATTTT
D gene: TRBD1; clone size: .; V gene: TRBV6-6; J gene: TRBJ1-2; CDR3 protein: CASSNTGAKGYTF; CDR3 DNA: TGTGCCAGCAGTAACACAGGGGCAAAAGGCTACACCTTC